This TCR beta chain was captured by sequencing in a study of T-cell memory formation after mild COVID-19. Via MiXCR, TCRdb re-called the 5' RACE reads, giving one row per CDR3 protein. Of roughly 280,000 distinct CDR3 sequences in the sample, around 15% were seen once. The CDR3 covers 15 residues. Between the trimmed V and J ends, which lost 1 base and 0 bases, there was a span of 10 bases. In germline, CDR1 is SEHNR, CDR2 FQNEAQ (reference sequence). The chain has TRBV7-9 and TRBJ2-7; no clear D gene. Sequenced sample: PBMCs or a T cell subset sorted from them (not recorded which). The receptor comes from a young man who had mild COVID-19 (a few samples of this study predate the infection). Cell type and time point are not known. The CDR3 DNA reads TGTGCCAGCAGCTTAGTAGGTCTGAACTCCTACGAGCAGTACTTC. This codes for CASSLVGLNSYEQYF.